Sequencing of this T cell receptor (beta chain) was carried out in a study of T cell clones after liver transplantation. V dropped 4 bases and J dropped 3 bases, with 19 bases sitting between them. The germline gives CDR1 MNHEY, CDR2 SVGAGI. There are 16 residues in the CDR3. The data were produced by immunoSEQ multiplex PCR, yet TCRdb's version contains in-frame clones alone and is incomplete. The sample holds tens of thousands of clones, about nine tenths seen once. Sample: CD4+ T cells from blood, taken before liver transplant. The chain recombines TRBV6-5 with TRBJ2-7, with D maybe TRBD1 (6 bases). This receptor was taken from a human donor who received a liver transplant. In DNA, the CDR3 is TGTGCCAGCAGTTCGTCCACAGGGCCGGCCTACTACGAGCAGTACTTC. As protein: CASSSSTGPAYYEQYF.